This T cell receptor beta chain stems from a study of blood T cell repertoires in COVID-19. Study-level background: COVID-19 samples collected from the United States, Italy and Spain covered acute and convalescent phases.

Germline V CDR1 and CDR2: SGHRS, YFSETQ. This CDR3 has 14 amino acids. V lost 0 bases and J lost 3, with 10 bases in between. The table came from immunoSEQ multiplex PCR; TCRdb's copy has only in-frame clones and leaves some out. This table has about 160,000 clones, roughly four fifths appearing once. This sequence was found in a man aged 65 to 79 who had recovered from COVID-19. The chain couples TRBV5-1 to TRBJ2-7; the D gene is possibly TRBD2 (6 bases). Sequencing was performed on peripheral blood. CDR3 protein: CASSLGLAFYEQYF. The CDR3, as DNA: TGCGCCAGCAGCTTGGGGCTAGCGTTCTACGAGCAGTACTTC.